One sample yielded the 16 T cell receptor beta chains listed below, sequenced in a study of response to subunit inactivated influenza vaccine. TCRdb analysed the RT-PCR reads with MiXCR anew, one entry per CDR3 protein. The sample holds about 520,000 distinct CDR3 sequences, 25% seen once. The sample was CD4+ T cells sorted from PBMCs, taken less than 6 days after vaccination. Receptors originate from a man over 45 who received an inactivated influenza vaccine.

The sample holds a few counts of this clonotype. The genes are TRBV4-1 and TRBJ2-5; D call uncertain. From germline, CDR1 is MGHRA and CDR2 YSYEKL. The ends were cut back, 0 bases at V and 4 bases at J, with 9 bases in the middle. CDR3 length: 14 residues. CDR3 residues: CASSQEGRGETQYF. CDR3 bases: TGCGCCAGCAGCCAAGAGGGCAGAGGAGAGACCCAGTACTTC.

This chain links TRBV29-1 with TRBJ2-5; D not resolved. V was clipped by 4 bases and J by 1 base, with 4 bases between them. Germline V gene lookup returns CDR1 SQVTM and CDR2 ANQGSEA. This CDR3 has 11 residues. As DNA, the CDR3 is TGCAGCGTTGGTTCCCAAGAGACCCAGTACTTC. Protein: CSVGSQETQYF.

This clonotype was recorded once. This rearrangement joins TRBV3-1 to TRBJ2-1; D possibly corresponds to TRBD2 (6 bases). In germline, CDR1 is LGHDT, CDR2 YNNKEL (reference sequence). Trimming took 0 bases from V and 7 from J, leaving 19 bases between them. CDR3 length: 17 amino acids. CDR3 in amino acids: CASSQDQYSRSGNEQFF. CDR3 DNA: TGTGCCAGCAGCCAAGACCAGTATAGTAGGAGCGGGAATGAGCAGTTCTTC.

The CDR3 here is CASSPSGSGANVLTF. For the CDR3, the DNA is TGTGCCAGCAGCCCGTCTGGCTCTGGGGCCAACGTCCTGACTTTC. The chain is built from TRBV9 and TRBJ2-6, with D uncertain. The CDR3 is made up of 15 amino acids. Germline V gene lookup returns CDR1 SGDLS and CDR2 YYNGEE. V lost 4 bases to trimming and J lost 0 bases, with 8 bases between them.

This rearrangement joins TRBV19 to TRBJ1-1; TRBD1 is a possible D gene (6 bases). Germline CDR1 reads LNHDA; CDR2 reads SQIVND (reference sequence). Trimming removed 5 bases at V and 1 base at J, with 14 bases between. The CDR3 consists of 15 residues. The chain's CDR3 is CASSPMGHSNTEAFF. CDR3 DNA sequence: TGTGCCAGTAGTCCGATGGGACATTCGAACACTGAAGCTTTCTTT.

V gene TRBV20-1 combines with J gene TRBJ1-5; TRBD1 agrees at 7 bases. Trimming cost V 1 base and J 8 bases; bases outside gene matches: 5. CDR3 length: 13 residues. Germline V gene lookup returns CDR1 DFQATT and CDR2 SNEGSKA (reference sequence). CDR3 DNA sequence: TGCAGTGCTAGAGGACAGGGCGGTGAGCCCCAGCATTTT. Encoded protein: CSARGQGGEPQHF.

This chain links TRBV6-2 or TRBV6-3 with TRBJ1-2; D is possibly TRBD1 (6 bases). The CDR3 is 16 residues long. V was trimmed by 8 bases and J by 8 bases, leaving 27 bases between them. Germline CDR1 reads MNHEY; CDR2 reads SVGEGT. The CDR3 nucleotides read TGTGCCAGCTACCTCGGGACGGGATCAAGGGGGGAAGGCTACACCTTC. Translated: CASYLGTGSRGEGYTF.

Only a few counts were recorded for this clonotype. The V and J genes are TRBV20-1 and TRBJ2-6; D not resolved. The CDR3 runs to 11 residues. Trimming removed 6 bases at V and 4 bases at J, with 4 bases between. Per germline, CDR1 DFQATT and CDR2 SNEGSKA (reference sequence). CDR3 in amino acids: CSAKGANVLTF. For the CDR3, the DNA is TGCAGTGCCAAGGGGGCCAACGTCCTGACTTTC.

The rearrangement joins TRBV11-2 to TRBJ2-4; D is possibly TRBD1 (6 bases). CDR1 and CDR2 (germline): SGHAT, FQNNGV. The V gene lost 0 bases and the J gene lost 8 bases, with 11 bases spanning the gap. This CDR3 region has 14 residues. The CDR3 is CASSLDTGIDIQYF. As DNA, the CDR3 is TGTGCCAGCAGCTTAGATACAGGGATTGACATTCAGTACTTC.

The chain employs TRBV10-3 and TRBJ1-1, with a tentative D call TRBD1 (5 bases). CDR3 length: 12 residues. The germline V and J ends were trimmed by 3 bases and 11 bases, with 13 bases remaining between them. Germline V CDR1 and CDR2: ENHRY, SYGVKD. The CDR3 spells CAISELGTGAFF. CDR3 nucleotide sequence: TGTGCCATCAGTGAATTGGGGACTGGGGCTTTCTTT.

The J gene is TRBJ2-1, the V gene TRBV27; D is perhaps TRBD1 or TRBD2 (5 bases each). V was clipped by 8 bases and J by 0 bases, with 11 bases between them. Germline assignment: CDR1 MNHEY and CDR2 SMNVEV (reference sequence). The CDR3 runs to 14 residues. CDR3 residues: CASRGAVSYNEQFF. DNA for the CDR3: TGTGCCAGCCGAGGGGCGGTCTCCTACAATGAGCAGTTCTTC.

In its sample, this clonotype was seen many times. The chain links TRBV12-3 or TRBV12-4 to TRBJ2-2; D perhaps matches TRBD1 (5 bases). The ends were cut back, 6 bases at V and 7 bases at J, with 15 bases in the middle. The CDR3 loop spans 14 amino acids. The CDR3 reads CASRAPGSVGELFF. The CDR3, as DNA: TGTGCCAGCAGAGCTCCAGGGTCGGTCGGGGAGCTGTTTTTT.

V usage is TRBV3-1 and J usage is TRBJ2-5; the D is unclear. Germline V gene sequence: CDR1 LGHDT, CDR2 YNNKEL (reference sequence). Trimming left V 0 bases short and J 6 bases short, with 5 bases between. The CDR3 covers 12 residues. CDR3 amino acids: CASSQDLKTQYF. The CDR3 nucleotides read TGTGCCAGCAGCCAAGATCTGAAGACCCAGTACTTC.

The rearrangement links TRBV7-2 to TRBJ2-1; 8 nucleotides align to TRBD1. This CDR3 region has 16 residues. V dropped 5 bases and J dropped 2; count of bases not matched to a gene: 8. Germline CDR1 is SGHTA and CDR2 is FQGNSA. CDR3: CASSGAGTGTYNEQFF. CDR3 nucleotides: TGTGCCAGCAGCGGAGCCGGGACAGGCACCTACAATGAGCAGTTCTTC.

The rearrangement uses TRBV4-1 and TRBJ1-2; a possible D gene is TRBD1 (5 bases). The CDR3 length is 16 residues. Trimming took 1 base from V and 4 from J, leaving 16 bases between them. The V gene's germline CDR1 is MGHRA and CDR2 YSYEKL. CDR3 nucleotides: TGCGCCAGCAGCCAAGTGTTAAGGGGCAGGAGCTATGGCTACACCTTC. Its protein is CASSQVLRGRSYGYTF.

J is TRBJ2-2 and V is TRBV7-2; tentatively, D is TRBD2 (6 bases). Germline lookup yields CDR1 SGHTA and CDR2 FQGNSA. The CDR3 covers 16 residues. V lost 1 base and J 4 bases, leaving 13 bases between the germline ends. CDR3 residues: CASSLGIRGITGELFF. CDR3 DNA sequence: TGTGCCAGCAGCTTAGGTATACGGGGGATCACCGGGGAGCTGTTTTTT.